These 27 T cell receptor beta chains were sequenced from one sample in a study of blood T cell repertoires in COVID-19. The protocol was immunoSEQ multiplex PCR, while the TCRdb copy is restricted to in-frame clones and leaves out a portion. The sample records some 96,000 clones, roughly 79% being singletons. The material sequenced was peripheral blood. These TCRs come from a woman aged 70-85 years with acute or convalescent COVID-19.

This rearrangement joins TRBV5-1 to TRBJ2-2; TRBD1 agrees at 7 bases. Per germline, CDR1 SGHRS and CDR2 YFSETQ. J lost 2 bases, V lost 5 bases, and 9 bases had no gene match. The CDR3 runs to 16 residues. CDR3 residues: CASSLSGQSNTGELFF. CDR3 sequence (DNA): TGCGCCAGCAGTTTGTCGGGACAGTCTAACACCGGGGAGCTGTTTTTT.

The CDR3 DNA sequence: TGTGCCAGCAGTCTCTCTGGAAACACCATATATTTT. Translated: CASSLSGNTIYF. This chain links TRBV12-3 or TRBV12-4 with TRBJ1-3; D gene ambiguous. Trimming cost V 5 bases and J 0 bases, with 2 bases left between them. This CDR3 is built from 12 residues.

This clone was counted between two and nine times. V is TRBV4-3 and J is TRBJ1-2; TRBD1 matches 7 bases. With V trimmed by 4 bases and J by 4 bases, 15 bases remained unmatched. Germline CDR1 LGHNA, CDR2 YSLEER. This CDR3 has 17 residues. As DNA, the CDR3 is TGCGCCAGCAGCCCAGTACTAACGGGACAGACTGTCTATGGCTACACCTTC. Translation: CASSPVLTGQTVYGYTF.

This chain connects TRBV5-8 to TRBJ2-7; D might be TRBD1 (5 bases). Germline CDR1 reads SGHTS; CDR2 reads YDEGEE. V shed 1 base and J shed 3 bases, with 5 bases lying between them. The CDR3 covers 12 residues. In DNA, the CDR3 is TGTGCCAGCAGCTTGACAGGCTACGAGCAGTACGTC. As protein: CASSLTGYEQYV.

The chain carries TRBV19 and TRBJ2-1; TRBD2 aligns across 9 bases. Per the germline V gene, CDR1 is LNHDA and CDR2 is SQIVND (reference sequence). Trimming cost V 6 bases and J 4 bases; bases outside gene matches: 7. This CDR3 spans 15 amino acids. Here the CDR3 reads CASRSSGGYYNEQFF. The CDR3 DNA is TGTGCCAGTAGGAGTAGCGGGGGATATTACAATGAGCAGTTCTTC.

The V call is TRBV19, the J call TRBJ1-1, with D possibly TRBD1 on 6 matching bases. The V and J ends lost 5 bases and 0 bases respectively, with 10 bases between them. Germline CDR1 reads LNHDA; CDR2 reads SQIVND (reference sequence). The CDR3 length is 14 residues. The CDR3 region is CASSVGQLNTEAFF. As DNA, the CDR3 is TGTGCCAGTAGTGTTGGACAGTTGAACACTGAAGCTTTCTTT.

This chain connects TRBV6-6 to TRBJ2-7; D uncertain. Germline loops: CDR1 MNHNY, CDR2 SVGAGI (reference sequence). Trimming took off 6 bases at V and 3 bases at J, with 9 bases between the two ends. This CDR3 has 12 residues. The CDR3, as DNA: TGTGCCAGCAGAAGCGCTAACTACGAGCAGTACGTC. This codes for CASRSANYEQYV.

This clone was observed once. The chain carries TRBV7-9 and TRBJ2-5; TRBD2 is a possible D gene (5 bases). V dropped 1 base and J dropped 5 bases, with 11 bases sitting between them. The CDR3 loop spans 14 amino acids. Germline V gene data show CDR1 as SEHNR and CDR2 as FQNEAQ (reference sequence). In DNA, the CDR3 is TGTGCCAGCAGCTTAGTCCCGGGGTTGGAGACCCAGTACTTC. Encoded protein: CASSLVPGLETQYF.

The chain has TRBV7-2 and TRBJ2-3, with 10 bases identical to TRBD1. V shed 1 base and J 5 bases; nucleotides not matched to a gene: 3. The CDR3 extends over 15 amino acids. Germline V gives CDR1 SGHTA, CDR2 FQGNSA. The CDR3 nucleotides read TGTGCCAGCAGCTTAGGTGGGACAGGGGAAGATACGCAGTATTTT. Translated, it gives CASSLGGTGEDTQYF.

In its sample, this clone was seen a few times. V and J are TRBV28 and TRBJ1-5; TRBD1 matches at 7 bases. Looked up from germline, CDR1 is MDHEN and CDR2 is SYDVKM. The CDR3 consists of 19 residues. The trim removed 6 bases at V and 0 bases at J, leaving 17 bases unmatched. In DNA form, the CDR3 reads TGTGCCAGCAGCTCTACTTCGGACAGGCGGGGCTATAGCAATCAGCCCCAGCATTTT. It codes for CASSSTSDRRGYSNQPQHF.

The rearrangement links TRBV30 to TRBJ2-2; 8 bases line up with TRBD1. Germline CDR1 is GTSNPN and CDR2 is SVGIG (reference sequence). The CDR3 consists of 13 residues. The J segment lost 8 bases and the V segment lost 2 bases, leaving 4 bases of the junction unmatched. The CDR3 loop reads CAWSTRGLGELFF. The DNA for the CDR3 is TGTGCCTGGAGTACCAGGGGGCTGGGGGAGCTGTTTTTT.

The DNA of the CDR3 is TGTGCCAGCAGTTTCGGCACAGGGATTATCTATGGCTACACCTTC. Its protein is CASSFGTGIIYGYTF. V is TRBV28 and J is TRBJ1-2; TRBD1 is a possible D gene (6 bases). Germline lookup yields CDR1 MDHEN and CDR2 SYDVKM. Trimming left V 3 bases short and J 4 bases short, with 15 bases between. This CDR3 is 15 amino acids long.

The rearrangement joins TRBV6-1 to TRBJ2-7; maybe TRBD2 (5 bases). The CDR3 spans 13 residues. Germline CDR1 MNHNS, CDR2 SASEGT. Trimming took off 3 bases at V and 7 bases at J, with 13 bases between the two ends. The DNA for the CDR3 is TGTGCCAGCAGTGAGGAGGCATCGAGGGAGCAGTACTTC. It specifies CASSEEASREQYF.

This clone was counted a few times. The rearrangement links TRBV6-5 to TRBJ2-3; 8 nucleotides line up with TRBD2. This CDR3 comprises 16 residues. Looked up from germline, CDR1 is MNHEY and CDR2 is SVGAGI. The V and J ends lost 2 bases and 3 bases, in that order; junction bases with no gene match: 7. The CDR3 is CASSYEAGEGTDTQYF. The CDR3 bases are TGTGCCAGCAGTTACGAAGCGGGGGAGGGGACAGATACGCAGTATTTT.

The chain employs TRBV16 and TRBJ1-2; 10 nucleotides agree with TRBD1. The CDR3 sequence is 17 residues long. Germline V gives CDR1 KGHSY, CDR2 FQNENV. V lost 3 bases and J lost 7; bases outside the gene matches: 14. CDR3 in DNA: TGTGCCAGCAGCCAGACTCTAGGACAGGGGGTTCGGAGTGGCTACACCTTC. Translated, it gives CASSQTLGQGVRSGYTF.

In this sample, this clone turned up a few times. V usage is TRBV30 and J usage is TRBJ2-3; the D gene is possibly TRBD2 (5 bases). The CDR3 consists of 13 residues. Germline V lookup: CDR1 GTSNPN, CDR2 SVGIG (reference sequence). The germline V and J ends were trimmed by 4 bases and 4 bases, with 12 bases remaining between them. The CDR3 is CAWTAGGPDTQYF. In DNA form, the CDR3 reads TGTGCCTGGACAGCAGGAGGACCAGATACGCAGTATTTT.

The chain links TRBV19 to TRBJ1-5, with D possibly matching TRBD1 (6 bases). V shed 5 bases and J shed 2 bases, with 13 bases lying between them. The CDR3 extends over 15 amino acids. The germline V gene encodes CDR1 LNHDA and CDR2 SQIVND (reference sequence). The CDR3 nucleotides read TGTGCCAGTAGTGCCATGGACAGAGGCAATCAGCCCCAGCATTTT. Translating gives CASSAMDRGNQPQHF. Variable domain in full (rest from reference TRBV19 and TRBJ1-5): DGGITQSPKYLFRKEGQNVTLSCEQNLNHDAMYWYRQDPGQGLRLIYYSQIVNDFQKGDIAEGYSVSREKKESFPLTVTSAQKNPTAFYLCASSAMDRGNQPQHFGDGTRLSIL.

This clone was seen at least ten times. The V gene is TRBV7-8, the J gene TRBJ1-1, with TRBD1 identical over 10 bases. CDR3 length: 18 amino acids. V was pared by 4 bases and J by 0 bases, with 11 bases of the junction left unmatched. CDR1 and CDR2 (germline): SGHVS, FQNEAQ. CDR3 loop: CASSSLIWGQGLNTEAFF. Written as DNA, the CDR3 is TGTGCCAGCAGCTCCCTTATATGGGGACAGGGGCTGAACACTGAAGCTTTCTTT.

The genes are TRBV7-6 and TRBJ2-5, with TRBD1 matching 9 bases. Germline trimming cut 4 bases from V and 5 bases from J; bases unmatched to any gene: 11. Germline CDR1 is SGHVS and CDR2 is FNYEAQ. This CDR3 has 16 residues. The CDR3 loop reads CASSSPGTGTSETQYF. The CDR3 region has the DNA TGTGCCAGCAGCTCCCCCGGGACAGGGACCTCGGAGACCCAGTACTTC.

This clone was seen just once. The CDR3: CASITGRYTYNEQFF. For the CDR3, the DNA is TGTGCCAGCATCACAGGGCGGTATACCTACAATGAGCAGTTCTTC. The V call is TRBV6-4, the J call TRBJ2-1, with a tentative D call TRBD1 (6 bases). The V gene's germline CDR1 is MRHNA and CDR2 SNTAGT. Trimming removed 7 bases at V and 2 bases at J, with 15 bases between. CDR3 length: 15 residues.

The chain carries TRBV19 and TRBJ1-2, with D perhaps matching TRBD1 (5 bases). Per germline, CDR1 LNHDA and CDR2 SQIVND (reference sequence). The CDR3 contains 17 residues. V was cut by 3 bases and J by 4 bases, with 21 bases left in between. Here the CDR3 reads CASSIGHGGASSYGYTF. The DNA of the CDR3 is TGTGCCAGTAGTATCGGGCACGGTGGGGCGTCCAGCTATGGCTACACCTTC.

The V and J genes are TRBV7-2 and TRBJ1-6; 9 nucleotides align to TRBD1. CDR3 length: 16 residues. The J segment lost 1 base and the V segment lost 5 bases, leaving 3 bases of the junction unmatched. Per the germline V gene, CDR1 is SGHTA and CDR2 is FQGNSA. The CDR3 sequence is CASSLQGASYNSPLHF. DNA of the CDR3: TGTGCCAGCAGCCTACAGGGGGCATCCTATAATTCACCCCTCCACTTT.

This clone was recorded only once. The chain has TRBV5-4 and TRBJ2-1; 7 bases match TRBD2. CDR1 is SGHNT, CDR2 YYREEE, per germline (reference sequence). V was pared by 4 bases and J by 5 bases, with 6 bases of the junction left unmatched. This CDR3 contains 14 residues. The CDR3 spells CASSLETSDNEQFF. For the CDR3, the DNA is TGTGCCAGCAGCCTAGAAACTAGCGACAATGAGCAGTTCTTC.

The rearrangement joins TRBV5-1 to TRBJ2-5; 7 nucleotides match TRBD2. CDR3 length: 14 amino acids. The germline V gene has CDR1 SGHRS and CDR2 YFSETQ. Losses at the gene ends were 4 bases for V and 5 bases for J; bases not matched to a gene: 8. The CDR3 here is CASSPLVGGETQYF. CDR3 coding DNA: TGCGCCAGCAGCCCGCTCGTGGGAGGGGAGACCCAGTACTTC.

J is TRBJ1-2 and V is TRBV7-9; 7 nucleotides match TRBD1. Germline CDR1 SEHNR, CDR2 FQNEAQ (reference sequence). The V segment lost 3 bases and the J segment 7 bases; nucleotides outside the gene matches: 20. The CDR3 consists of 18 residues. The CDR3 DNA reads TGTGCCAGCAGCTTCGTTTCTGGACAGGCATCTCTCTATGGTGGCTACACCTTC. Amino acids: CASSFVSGQASLYGGYTF.

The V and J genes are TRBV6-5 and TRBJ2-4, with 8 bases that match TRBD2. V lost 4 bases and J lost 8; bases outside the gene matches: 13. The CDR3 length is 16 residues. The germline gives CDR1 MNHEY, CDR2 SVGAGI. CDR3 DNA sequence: TGTGCCAGCAGTTCCTCGGGGGGGCGGGGCACGTACATTCAGTACTTC. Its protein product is CASSSSGGRGTYIQYF.

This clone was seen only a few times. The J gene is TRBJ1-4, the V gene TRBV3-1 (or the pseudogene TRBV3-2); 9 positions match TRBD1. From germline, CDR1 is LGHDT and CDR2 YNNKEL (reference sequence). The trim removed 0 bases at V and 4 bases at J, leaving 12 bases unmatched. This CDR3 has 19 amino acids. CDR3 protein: CASSQDQETQGASNEKLFF. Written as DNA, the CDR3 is TGTGCCAGCAGCCAAGATCAAGAGACACAGGGGGCGAGTAATGAAAAACTGTTTTTT.